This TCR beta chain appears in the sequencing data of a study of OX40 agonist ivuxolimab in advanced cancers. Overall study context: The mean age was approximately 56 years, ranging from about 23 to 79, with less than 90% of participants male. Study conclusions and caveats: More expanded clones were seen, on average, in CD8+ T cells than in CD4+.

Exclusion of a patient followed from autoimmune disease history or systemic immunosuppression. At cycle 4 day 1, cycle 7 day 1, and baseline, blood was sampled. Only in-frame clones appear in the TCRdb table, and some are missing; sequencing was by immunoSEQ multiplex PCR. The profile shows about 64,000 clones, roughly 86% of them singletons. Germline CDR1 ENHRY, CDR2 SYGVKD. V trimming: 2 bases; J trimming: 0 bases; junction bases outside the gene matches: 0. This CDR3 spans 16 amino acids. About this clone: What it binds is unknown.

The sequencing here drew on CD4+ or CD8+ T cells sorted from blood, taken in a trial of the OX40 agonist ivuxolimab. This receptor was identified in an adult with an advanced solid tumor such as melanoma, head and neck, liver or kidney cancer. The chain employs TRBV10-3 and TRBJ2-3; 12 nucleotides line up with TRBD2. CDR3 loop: CAISEGLAGSTDTQYF. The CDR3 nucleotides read TGTGCCATCAGTGAGGGACTAGCGGGGAGCACAGATACGCAGTATTTT.